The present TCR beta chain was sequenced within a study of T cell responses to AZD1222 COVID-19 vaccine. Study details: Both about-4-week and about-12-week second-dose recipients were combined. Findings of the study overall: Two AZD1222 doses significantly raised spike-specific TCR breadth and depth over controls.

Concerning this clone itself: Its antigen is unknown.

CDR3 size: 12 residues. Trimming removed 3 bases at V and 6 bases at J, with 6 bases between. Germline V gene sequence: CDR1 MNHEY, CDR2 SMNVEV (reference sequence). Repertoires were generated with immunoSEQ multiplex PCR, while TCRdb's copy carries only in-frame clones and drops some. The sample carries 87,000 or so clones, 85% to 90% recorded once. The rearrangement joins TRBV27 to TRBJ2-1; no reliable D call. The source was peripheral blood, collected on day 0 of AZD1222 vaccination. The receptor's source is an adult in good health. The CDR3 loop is CASSFRPNEQFF. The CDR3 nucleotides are TGTGCCAGCAGTTTCCGTCCCAATGAGCAGTTCTTC.